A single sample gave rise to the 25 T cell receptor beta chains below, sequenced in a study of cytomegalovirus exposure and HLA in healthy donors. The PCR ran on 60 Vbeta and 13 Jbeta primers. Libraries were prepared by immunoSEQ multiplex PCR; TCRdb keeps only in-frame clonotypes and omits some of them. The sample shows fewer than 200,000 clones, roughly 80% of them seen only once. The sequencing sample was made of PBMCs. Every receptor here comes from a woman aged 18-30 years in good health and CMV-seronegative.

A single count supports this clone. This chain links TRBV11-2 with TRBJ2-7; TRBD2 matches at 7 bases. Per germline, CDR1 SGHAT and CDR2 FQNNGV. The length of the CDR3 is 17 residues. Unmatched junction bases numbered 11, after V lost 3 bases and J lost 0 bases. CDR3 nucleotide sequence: TGTGCCAGCAGCTTTCCCACCGGAGGCGGGAGCTCCTACGAGCAGTACTTC. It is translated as CASSFPTGGGSSYEQYF.

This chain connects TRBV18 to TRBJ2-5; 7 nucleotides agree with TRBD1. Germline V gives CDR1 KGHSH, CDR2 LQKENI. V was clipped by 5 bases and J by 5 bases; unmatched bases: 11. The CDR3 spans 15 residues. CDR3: CASSLYAGTAETQYF. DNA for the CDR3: TGTGCCAGCTCATTATACGCCGGGACAGCGGAGACCCAGTACTTC.

The CDR3 DNA follows: TGTGCCAGCAGCTTAGATAGCAATCAGCCCCAGCATTTT. This translates into CASSLDSNQPQHF. V and J are TRBV6-1 and TRBJ1-5, with D uncertain. The CDR3 loop spans 13 amino acids. V lost 6 bases and J 0 bases, leaving 6 bases between the germline ends. Germline V gene lookup returns CDR1 MNHNS and CDR2 SASEGT.

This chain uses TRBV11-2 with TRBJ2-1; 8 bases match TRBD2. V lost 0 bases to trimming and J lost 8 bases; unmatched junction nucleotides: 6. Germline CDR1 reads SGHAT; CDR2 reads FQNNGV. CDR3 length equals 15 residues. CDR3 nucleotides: TGTGCCAGCAGCTTAGAGAAGCGGGAGTTCGATGAGCAGTTCTTC. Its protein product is CASSLEKREFDEQFF.

The CDR3 here is CASSGTGGNQPQHF. As DNA, the CDR3 is TGTGCCAGCAGCGGGACAGGGGGAAATCAGCCCCAGCATTTT. The V call is TRBV2, the J call TRBJ1-5; 11 nucleotides match TRBD1. The V gene end was trimmed by 6 bases and the J gene end by 4 bases; junction bases not matched to a gene: 2. Germline V gives CDR1 SNHLY, CDR2 FYNNEI. This CDR3 comprises 14 residues.

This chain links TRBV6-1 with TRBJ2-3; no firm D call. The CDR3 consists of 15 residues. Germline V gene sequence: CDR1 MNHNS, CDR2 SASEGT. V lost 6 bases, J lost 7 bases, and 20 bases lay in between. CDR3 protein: CASRITLDSHYTQYF. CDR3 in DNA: TGTGCCAGCAGGATCACCCTCGACTCCCATTATACGCAGTATTTT.

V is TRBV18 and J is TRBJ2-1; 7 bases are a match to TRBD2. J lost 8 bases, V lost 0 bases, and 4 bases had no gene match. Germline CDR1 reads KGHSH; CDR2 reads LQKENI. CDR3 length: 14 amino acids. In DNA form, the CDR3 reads TGTGCCAGCTCACCACCTTCTAGCGGCGATGAGCAGTTCTTC. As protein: CASSPPSSGDEQFF.

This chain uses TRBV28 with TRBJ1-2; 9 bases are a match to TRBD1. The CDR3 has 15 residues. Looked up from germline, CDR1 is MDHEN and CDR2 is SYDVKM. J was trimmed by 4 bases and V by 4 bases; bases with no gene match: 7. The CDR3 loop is CASSSPGQGSYGYTF. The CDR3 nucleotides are TGTGCCAGCAGTTCCCCGGGACAGGGATCCTATGGCTACACCTTC.

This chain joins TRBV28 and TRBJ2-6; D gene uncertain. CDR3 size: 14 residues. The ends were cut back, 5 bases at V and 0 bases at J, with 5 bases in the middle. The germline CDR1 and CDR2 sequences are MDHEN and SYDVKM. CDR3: CASSVSSGANVLTF. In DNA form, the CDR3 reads TGTGCCAGCAGTGTTAGCTCTGGGGCCAACGTCCTGACTTTC.

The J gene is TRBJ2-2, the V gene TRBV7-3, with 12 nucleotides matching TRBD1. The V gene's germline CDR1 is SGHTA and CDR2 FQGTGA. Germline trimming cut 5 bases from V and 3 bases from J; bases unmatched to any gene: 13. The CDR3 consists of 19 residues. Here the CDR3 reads CASSPVPGQGAEDTGELFF. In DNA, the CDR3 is TGTGCCAGCAGCCCAGTCCCGGGACAGGGGGCAGAGGACACCGGGGAGCTGTTTTTT.

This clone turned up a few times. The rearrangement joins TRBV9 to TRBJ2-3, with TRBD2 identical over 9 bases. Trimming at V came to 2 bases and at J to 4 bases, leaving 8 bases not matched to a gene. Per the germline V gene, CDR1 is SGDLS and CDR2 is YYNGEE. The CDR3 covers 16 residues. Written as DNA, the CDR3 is TGTGCCAGCAGCGTGACCGGGACTAGCATGTCAGATACGCAGTATTTT. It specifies CASSVTGTSMSDTQYF.

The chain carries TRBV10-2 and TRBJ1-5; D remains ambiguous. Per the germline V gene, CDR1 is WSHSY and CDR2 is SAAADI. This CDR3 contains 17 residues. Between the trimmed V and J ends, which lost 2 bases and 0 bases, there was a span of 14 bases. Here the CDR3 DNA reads TGCGCCAGCAGTGAGAACAGCGGGAATTATAGCAATCAGCCCCAGCATTTT. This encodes CASSENSGNYSNQPQHF.

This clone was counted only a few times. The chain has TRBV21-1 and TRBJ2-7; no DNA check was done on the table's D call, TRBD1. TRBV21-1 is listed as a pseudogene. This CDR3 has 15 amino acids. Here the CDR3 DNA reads TGTGCCAGCAGCACCCGGGACAGGGTGACCTACGAGCAGTACTTC. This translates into CASSTRDRVTYEQYF.

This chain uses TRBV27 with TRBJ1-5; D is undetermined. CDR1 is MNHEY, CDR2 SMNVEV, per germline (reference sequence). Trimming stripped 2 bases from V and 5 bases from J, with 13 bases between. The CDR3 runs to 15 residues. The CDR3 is CASSLKSGYYQPQHF. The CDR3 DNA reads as TGTGCCAGCAGTTTAAAGTCAGGATACTATCAGCCCCAGCATTTT.

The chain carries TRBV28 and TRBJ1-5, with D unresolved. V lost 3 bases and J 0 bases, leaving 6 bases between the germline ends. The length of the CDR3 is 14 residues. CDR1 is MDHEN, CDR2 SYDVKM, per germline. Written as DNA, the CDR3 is TGTGCCAGCAGTTTTGTCAATAGCAATCAGCCCCAGCATTTT. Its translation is CASSFVNSNQPQHF.

CDR3 DNA: TGCGCCAGCAGCCCCGACAGCTTTAATGAAAAACTGTTTTTT. This codes for CASSPDSFNEKLFF. The chain joins TRBV5-1 to TRBJ1-4, with D possibly matching TRBD1 (5 bases). The V gene lost 4 bases and the J gene lost 4 bases, with 11 bases spanning the gap. The CDR3 sequence is 14 residues long. From germline, CDR1 is SGHRS and CDR2 YFSETQ.

The CDR3 DNA follows: TGTGCCAGCAGCCGGCGGAGTGGGCAGACAGGGGATGGCGGACCCCTCCACTTT. Protein product: CASSRRSGQTGDGGPLHF. V and J are TRBV7-9 and TRBJ1-6, with 8 nucleotides matching TRBD1. The V and J ends lost 5 bases and 12 bases, in that order; junction bases with no gene match: 21. The CDR3 is made up of 18 amino acids. Germline values: CDR1 SEHNR, CDR2 FQNEAQ (reference sequence).

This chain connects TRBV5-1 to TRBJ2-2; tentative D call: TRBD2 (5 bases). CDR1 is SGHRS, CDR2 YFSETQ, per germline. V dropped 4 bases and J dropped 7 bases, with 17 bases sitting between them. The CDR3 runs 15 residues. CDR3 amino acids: CASSPGLPMFGELFF. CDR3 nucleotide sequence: TGCGCCAGCAGCCCCGGACTGCCAATGTTCGGGGAGCTGTTTTTT.

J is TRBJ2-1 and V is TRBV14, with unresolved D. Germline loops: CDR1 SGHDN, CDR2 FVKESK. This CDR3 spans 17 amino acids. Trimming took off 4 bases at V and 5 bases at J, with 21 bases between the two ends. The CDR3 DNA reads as TGTGCCAGCAGCCCAGACCTTGGTGCAGGATTTCACAATGAGCAGTTCTTC. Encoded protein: CASSPDLGAGFHNEQFF.

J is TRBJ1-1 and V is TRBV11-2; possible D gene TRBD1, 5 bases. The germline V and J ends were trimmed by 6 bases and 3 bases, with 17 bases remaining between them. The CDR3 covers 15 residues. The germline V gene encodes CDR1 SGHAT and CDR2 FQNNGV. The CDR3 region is CASSLGFGAYTEAFF. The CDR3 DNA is TGTGCCAGCAGTTTGGGGTTTGGGGCTTACACTGAAGCTTTCTTT.

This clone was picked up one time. CDR3 nucleotide sequence: TGTGCCAGCAGTTCAACCGAAGGGGCCCAGTACTTC. The encoded protein is CASSSTEGAQYF. The chain employs TRBV27 and TRBJ2-5, with D perhaps matching TRBD1 (5 bases). Between the trimmed V and J ends, which lost 4 bases and 9 bases, there was a span of 12 bases. The CDR3 is 12 residues long. The germline gives CDR1 MNHEY, CDR2 SMNVEV (reference sequence).

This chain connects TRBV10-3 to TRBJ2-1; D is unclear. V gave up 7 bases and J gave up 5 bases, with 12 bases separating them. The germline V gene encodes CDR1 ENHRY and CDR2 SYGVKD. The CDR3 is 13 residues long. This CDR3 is CAITNTKHNEQFF. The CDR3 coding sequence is TGTGCCATCACCAATACAAAACACAATGAGCAGTTCTTC.

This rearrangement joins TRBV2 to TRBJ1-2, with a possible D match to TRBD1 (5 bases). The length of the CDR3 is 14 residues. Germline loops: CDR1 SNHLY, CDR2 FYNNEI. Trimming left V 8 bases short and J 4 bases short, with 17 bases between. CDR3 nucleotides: TGTGCCAGCGGTAAACAGGTTACCTTCTATGGCTACACCTTC. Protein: CASGKQVTFYGYTF.

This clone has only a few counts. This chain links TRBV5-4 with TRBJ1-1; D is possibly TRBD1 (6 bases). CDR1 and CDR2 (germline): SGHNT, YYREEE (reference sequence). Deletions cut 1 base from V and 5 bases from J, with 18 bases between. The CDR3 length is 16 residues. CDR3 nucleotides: TGTGCCAGCAGCTTGTGGGGAAAACAGGGTCGTACTGAAGCTTTCTTT. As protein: CASSLWGKQGRTEAFF.

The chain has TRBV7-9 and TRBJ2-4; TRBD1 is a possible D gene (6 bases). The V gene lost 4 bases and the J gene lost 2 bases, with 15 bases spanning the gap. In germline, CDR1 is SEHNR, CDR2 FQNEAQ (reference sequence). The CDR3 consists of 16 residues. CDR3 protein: CASSSRTDGTKNIQYF. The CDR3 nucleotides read TGTGCCAGCAGCTCCCGGACAGACGGCACCAAAAACATTCAGTACTTC. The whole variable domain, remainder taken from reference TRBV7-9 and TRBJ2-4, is DTGVSQNPRHKITKRGQNVTFRCDPISEHNRLYWYRQTLGQGPEFLTYFQNEAQLEKSRLLSDRFSAERPKGSFSTLEIQRTEQGDSAMYLCASSSRTDGTKNIQYFGAGTRLSVL.